This is a list of T cell receptor beta chains from one sample in a study of blood T cell repertoires in COVID-19. The method was immunoSEQ multiplex PCR; TCRdb's version includes in-frame clones alone and lacks a portion of them. The sample carries roughly 200,000 clones, around four fifths recorded once. The sample consisted of peripheral blood. These receptor sequences come from a human donor in a cohort sampled during active COVID-19. Each CDR3 is given with its conserved first and last residue. Each record gives: clone size, D gene, V gene, J gene, CDR3 protein, CDR3 DNA. The D gene is left open where the match is weak. Clone size, where shown, is once, few, many, or a class for clones that have expanded.

>NA|NA|TRBV28|TRBJ2-7
CASSSSTYEQYF
TGTGCCAGCAGTTCTAGCACATACGAGCAGTACTTC
>NA|TRBD2|TRBV5-1|TRBJ2-1
CASSLHYRGRASYNEQFF
TGCGCCAGCAGCTTGCACTATCGCGGGAGGGCTTCCTACAATGAGCAGTTCTTC
>few|TRBD2|TRBV27|TRBJ2-1
CASRFAGVHEQFF
TGTGCCAGCAGATTTGCGGGAGTGCATGAGCAGTTCTTC
>NA|TRBD1|TRBV11-2|TRBJ1-6
CASSATGVSPLHF
TGTGCCAGCAGCGCCACAGGGGTCTCACCCCTCCACTTT
>few|TRBD2|TRBV29-1|TRBJ2-1
CSVEGLAGVSSNEQFF
TGCAGCGTTGAGGGGTTAGCGGGAGTTTCCTCCAATGAGCAGTTCTTC
>NA|NA|TRBV7-8|TRBJ2-7
CASSWTKGEQYF
TGTGCCAGCAGCTGGACTAAGGGCGAGCAGTACTTC
>NA|NA|TRBV10-3|TRBJ2-5
CAIGQNQETQYF
TGTGCCATTGGACAGAACCAAGAGACCCAGTACTTC
>many|NA|TRBV7-9|TRBJ1-2
CASSLSRSDGYTF
TGTGCCAGCAGCTTATCACGAAGCGATGGCTACACCTTC
>NA|TRBD1|TRBV11-2|TRBJ1-3
CASSPMTGSGNTIYF
TGTGCCAGCAGCCCAATGACAGGGTCTGGAAACACCATATATTTT
>once|TRBD1|TRBV6-2/TRBV6-3|TRBJ1-5
CASSGPDRREEPNQPQHF
TGTGCCAGCAGTGGCCCGGACAGGCGAGAAGAGCCTAATCAGCCCCAGCATTTT
>once|TRBD1|TRBV12-3/TRBV12-4|TRBJ2-5
CASSLGQQETQYF
TGTGCCAGCAGTTTGGGACAGCAAGAGACCCAGTACTTC
>NA|TRBD1|TRBV30|TRBJ1-4
CAWSDGTENEKLFF
TGTGCCTGGAGTGACGGGACAGAGAATGAAAAACTGTTTTTT
>NA|TRBD1|TRBV5-1|TRBJ1-1
CASSLATGRTPGVAFF
TGCGCCAGCAGCTTGGCGACAGGGAGGACACCGGGGGTAGCTTTCTTT
>NA|NA|TRBV13|TRBJ2-3
CASSSPGTDTQYF
TGTGCCAGCAGCTCCCCAGGCACAGATACGCAGTATTTT
>NA|TRBD2|TRBV5-1|TRBJ2-3
CASSYLAGGLTDTQYF
TGCGCCAGCAGCTACCTAGCGGGGGGACTCACAGATACGCAGTATTTT
>NA|NA|TRBV27|TRBJ2-5
CASSLSYRDQETQYF
TGTGCCAGCAGTTTATCTTATCGGGACCAAGAGACCCAGTACTTC
>NA|TRBD1|TRBV4-1|TRBJ2-1
CASSQGQGFSYNEQFF
TGCGCCAGCAGCCAAGGACAGGGATTCTCCTACAATGAGCAGTTCTTC
>few|TRBD1|TRBV2|TRBJ1-5
CASGRGQRGNQPQHF
TGTGCCAGCGGCCGGGGACAGAGGGGCAATCAGCCCCAGCATTTT
>NA|TRBD2|TRBV19|TRBJ2-2
CASSPRGIAGELFF
TGTGCCAGTAGCCCGCGGGGGATTGCCGGGGAGCTGTTTTTT
>NA|TRBD1|TRBV5-1|TRBJ1-1
CASSLGGGTRTEAFF
TGCGCCAGCAGCTTGGGAGGGGGCACTCGGACTGAAGCTTTCTTT
>NA|NA|TRBV2|TRBJ1-4
CASRVGQINEKLFF
TGTGCCAGCAGGGTAGGACAGATTAATGAAAAACTGTTTTTT
>NA|NA|TRBV28|TRBJ2-7
CASSNPGPYEQYF
TGTGCCAGCAGTAACCCCGGTCCCTACGAGCAGTACTTC
>NA|TRBD2|TRBV7-2|TRBJ2-5
CASSLTGTSGGETQYF
TGTGCCAGCAGCTTAACCGGGACTAGCGGGGGAGAGACCCAGTACTTC
>once|NA|TRBV3-1/TRBV3-2|TRBJ2-3
CASSQDRSLSTQYF
TGTGCCAGCAGCCAAGATCGATCACTATCAACGCAGTATTTT
>NA|TRBD1|TRBV2|TRBJ1-5
CASSDLGQGRTSNQPQHF
TGTGCCAGCAGTGACCTAGGACAGGGGAGAACGAGCAATCAGCCCCAGCATTTT
>NA|TRBD1|TRBV5-1|TRBJ2-5
CASSSGQGIETQYF
TGCGCCAGCAGCTCGGGACAGGGGATAGAGACCCAGTACTTC
>NA|TRBD1|TRBV3-1/TRBV3-2|TRBJ1-1
CASSQDVARDSEAFF
TGTGCCAGCAGCCAAGATGTCGCGAGGGACAGTGAAGCTTTCTTT
>once|TRBD1|TRBV6-5|TRBJ1-2
CASTGFRTGYGYTF
TGTGCCAGCACCGGATTCAGGACAGGCTATGGCTACACCTTC
>NA|NA|TRBV7-9|TRBJ2-1
CASSSALGAEQFF
TGTGCCAGCAGCTCAGCTCTCGGAGCCGAGCAGTTCTTC
>NA|NA|TRBV3-1/TRBV3-2|TRBJ1-2
CASSQGDYYGYTF
TGTGCCAGCAGCCAGGGAGACTACTATGGCTACACCTTC
>NA|TRBD1|TRBV19|TRBJ1-1
CASSKTKRGQEAFF
TGTGCCAGTAGTAAGACCAAGAGGGGGCAAGAAGCTTTCTTT
>NA|TRBD1|TRBV30|TRBJ2-3
CAWRLRDRVGDTQYF
TGTGCCTGGAGGTTGAGGGACAGGGTGGGTGATACGCAGTATTTT
>NA|NA|TRBV5-4|TRBJ2-3
CASTWLGVTDTQYF
TGTGCCAGCACCTGGCTCGGGGTTACAGATACGCAGTATTTT
>NA|TRBD1|TRBV29-1|TRBJ1-1
CSVVRGRDTEAFF
TGCAGCGTTGTCAGGGGGCGGGACACTGAAGCTTTCTTT
>once|TRBD1|TRBV29-1|TRBJ1-5
CSAGDRVKQPQHF
TGCAGCGCCGGGGACAGGGTTAAGCAGCCCCAGCATTTT
>NA|TRBD1|TRBV18|TRBJ2-7
CASSLTGYEQYF
TGTGCCAGCTCACTGACAGGGTACGAGCAGTACTTC
>NA|TRBD2|TRBV5-1|TRBJ2-5
CASSLATSGGQETQYF
TGCGCCAGCAGCCTGGCTACTAGCGGGGGCCAAGAGACCCAGTACTTC
>NA|NA|TRBV4-2|TRBJ2-7
CASSQSGTAHYEQYF
TGTGCCAGCAGTCAATCCGGGACTGCGCACTACGAGCAGTACTTC
>NA|TRBD1|TRBV30|TRBJ2-7
CAWTTGTGSYEQYF
TGTGCCTGGACTACCGGGACAGGATCCTACGAGCAGTACTTC
>NA|NA|TRBV25-1|TRBJ1-4
CASSDYRANEKLFF
TGTGCCAGCAGTGATTATCGTGCTAATGAAAAACTGTTTTTT
>NA|NA|TRBV5-1|TRBJ1-4
CASSPRTARNEKLFF
TGCGCCAGCAGCCCACGGACAGCGCGTAATGAAAAACTGTTTTTT
>once|NA|TRBV9|TRBJ2-4
CASSVDLPGRQASNIQYF
TGTGCCAGCAGCGTAGATTTACCGGGTCGACAGGCGAGTAACATTCAGTACTTC
>once|NA|TRBV7-9|TRBJ2-6
CASSGGAGANVLTF
TGTGCCAGCAGCGGGGGCGCTGGGGCCAACGTCCTGACTTTC
>NA|NA|TRBV5-1|TRBJ1-1
CASSPLGASGTEAFF
TGCGCCAGCAGTCCATTAGGCGCGTCGGGCACTGAAGCTTTCTTT
>NA|NA|TRBV5-8|TRBJ1-1
CASSLTGALRRNTEAFF
TGTGCCAGCAGCCTTACAGGTGCTCTTAGACGGAACACTGAAGCTTTCTTT
>NA|TRBD2|TRBV27|TRBJ2-1
CASSSRGSSGGMFSNNEQFF
TGTGCCAGCAGTAGTAGGGGATCTAGCGGGGGAATGTTCTCAAACAATGAGCAGTTCTTC
>NA|NA|TRBV19|TRBJ1-4
CASSQTGTRKKLFF
TGTGCCAGTAGCCAAACAGGGACGAGGAAAAAACTGTTTTTT
>NA|TRBD2|TRBV11-2|TRBJ2-3
CASSHFAGGGTDTQYF
TGTGCCAGCAGCCACTTCGCGGGAGGGGGCACAGATACGCAGTATTTT
>NA|TRBD2|TRBV6-4|TRBJ2-1
CASSTGRRLADNEQFF
TGTGCCAGCAGCACTGGCAGGAGACTAGCGGACAATGAGCAGTTCTTC
>NA|TRBD1|TRBV5-1|TRBJ1-1
CASSSDRDAEAFF
TGCGCCAGCAGCTCAGACAGGGATGCTGAAGCTTTCTTT
>NA|TRBD1|TRBV7-8|TRBJ1-4
CASSLIGQGDEKLFF
TGTGCCAGCAGCTTGATAGGACAGGGGGATGAAAAACTGTTTTTT
>NA|TRBD2|TRBV4-1|TRBJ2-1
CASSRGLAGAPSYNEQFF
TGCGCCAGCAGCCGGGGACTAGCGGGAGCCCCATCCTACAATGAGCAGTTCTTC
>NA|TRBD1|TRBV30|TRBJ1-5
CATGTGNQPQHF
TGTGCCACCGGGACAGGCAATCAGCCCCAGCATTTT
>once|TRBD1|TRBV27|TRBJ2-7
CASSRGPSGQGSGYEQYF
TGTGCCAGCAGTCGTGGACCTAGCGGACAGGGGTCGGGCTACGAGCAGTACTTC
>NA|NA|TRBV18|TRBJ1-1
CASSPSGEGSTEAFF
TGTGCCAGCTCCCCCTCCGGGGAGGGCAGCACTGAAGCTTTCTTT
>NA|NA|TRBV6-6|TRBJ1-4
CASNRDRIEKLFF
TGTGCCAGCAACAGAGACAGGATTGAAAAACTGTTTTTT
>NA|NA|TRBV19|TRBJ1-2
CASSPGTIYGYTF
TGTGCCAGTAGTCCCGGGACAATCTATGGCTACACCTTC
>NA|NA|TRBV6-2/TRBV6-3|TRBJ2-7
CASSWGLHEQYF
TGTGCCAGCAGTTGGGGACTCCACGAGCAGTACTTC
>once|TRBD2|TRBV3-1/TRBV3-2|TRBJ2-5
CASSQAWGLAVETQYF
TGTGCCAGCAGCCAAGCGTGGGGACTAGCAGTTGAGACCCAGTACTTC
>NA|TRBD1|TRBV7-2|TRBJ1-1
CASSFGQGNTEAFF
TGTGCCAGCAGCTTTGGACAGGGGAACACTGAAGCTTTCTTT